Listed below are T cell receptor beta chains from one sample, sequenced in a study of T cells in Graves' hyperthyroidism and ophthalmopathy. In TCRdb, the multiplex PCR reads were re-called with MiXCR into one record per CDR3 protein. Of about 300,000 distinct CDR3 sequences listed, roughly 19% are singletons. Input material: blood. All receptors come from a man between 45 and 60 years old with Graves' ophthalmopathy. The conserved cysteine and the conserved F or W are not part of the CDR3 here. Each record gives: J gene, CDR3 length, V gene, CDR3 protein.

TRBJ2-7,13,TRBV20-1,SAVGTSGRNPEQY
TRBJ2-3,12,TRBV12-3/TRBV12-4,ASSLGQVVDTQY
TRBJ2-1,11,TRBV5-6,ASSRGLGDEQF
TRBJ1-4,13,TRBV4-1,ASSQTGGVDEKLF
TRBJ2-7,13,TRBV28,ASSPRAGVSYEQY
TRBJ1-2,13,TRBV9,ASSVSSDSRGGYT
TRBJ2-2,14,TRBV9,ASSVAPQTGTGELF
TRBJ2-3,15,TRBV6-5,ASSYNLAALNTDTQY
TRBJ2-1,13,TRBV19,ASSVEGNPWNEQF
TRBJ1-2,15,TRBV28,ASSDSYPGQGFGGYT
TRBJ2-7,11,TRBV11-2,ASTYLQGNEQY
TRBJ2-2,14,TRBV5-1,ASSLSGTSNTGELF
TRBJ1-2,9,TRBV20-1,SAGRPPGYT
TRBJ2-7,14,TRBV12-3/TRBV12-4,ASSGSSGRARNEQY
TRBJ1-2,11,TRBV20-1,SASNRGSYGYT
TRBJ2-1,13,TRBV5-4,ASSLEGTRKNEQF
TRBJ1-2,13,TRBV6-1,ASSEGGTGLYGYT
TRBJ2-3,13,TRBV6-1,ASSYNLAITDTQY
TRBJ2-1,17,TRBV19,ASSHGQVTSGRTYNEQF
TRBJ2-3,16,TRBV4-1,ASSQDLRTGARTDTQY
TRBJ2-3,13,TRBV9,ASSVDALDTDTQY
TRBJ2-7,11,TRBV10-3,ATAGGYRNEQY
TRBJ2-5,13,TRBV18,ASSPTTTYQETQY
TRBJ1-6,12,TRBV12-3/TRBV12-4,ASRGDRRNSPLH
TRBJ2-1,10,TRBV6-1,ASCAGVNEQF
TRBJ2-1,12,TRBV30,AWTPNEPYNEQF
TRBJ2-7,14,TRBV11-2,ASSLELSGRGSEQY
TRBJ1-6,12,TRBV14,ASSHSGRNSPLH
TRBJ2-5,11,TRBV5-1,ASRQGAEETQY
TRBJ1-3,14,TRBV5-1,ASSRSGGVDKNTIY
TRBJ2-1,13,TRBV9,ASSAPSGVYNEQF
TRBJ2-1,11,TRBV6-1,ASSLTPTDEQF
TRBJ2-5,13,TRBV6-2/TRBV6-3,ASSPPGQIQETQY
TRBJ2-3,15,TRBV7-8,ASSKRAGGRATDTQY
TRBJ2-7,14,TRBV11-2,ASSLASRDGNYEQY
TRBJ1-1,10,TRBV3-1,ASSQERGEAF
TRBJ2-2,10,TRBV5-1,ASSSSTGELF
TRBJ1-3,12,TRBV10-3,AISEDQSGNTIY
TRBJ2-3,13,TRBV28,ASSCGLLITDTQY
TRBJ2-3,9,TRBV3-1,ASSQTDTQY
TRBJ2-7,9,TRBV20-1,SGDRGGEQY
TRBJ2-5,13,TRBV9,ASSPEIGVQETQY